Listed below are T cell receptor beta chains from one sample, sequenced in a study of PD-1 blockade in classical Hodgkin lymphoma. Here immunoSEQ multiplex PCR was the method, and the copy in TCRdb shows in-frame clones only, minus some. The sample consists of 25,000 to 35,000 clones, under 80% of them appearing once. Specimen: CD4+ T cells from blood, collected before the fourth cycle of nivolumab. The source of these receptors is a human donor with classical Hodgkin lymphoma. The CDR3 runs from the conserved cysteine through the conserved F or W. Each record gives: J gene, V gene, clone size, CDR3 length, D gene, CDR3 protein, CDR3 DNA. D genes are given only for firm matches. The listing skips clone size in some rows; elsewhere it reads once, few, many or a size class.

>TRBJ1-2|TRBV4-2|.|15|.
CASSQAPSRLDGYTF
TGTGCCAGCAGCCAAGCGCCCTCTAGGTTAGATGGCTACACCTTC
>TRBJ1-4|TRBV4-2|.|16|TRBD1
CASSQDRGQGVEKLFF
TGTGCCAGCAGCCAAGATAGGGGACAGGGAGTAGAAAAACTGTTTTTT
>TRBJ2-5|TRBV6-5|few|14|.
CASSYTANGGTQYF
TGTGCCAGCAGTTACACGGCTAACGGGGGTACCCAGTACTTC
>TRBJ2-3|TRBV7-3|.|18|TRBD2
CASSPRTSGRAGTDTQYF
TGTGCCAGCAGCCCCCGGACTAGCGGGAGGGCCGGGACAGATACGCAGTATTTT
>TRBJ1-2|TRBV6-6|few|12|TRBD1
CASTDRAHGYTF
TGTGCCAGCACCGACAGGGCTCACGGCTACACCTTC
>TRBJ2-5|TRBV6-5|few|14|TRBD1
CASRRGQGAETQYF
TGTGCCAGCAGACGAGGACAGGGTGCTGAGACCCAGTACTTC
>TRBJ2-1|TRBV6-6|.|15|.
CASSSLATSYNEQFF
TGTGCCAGCAGTTCTTTAGCCACCTCCTACAATGAGCAGTTCTTC
>TRBJ1-5|TRBV6-6|.|16|.
CASTFGELYSNQPQHF
TGTGCCAGCACCTTCGGTGAACTCTATAGCAATCAGCCCCAGCATTTT
>TRBJ1-2|TRBV6-5|.|13|TRBD1
CASSQGGDYGYTF
TGTGCCAGCAGCCAGGGGGGGGACTATGGCTACACCTTC
>TRBJ1-5|TRBV15|few|14|.
CATGQGLSNQPQHF
TGTGCCACCGGTCAGGGTCTAAGCAATCAGCCCCAGCATTTT
>TRBJ1-2|TRBV5-1|.|16|.
CASSSPEPGGPYGYTF
TGCGCCAGCAGCTCCCCCGAACCCGGGGGCCCCTATGGCTACACCTTC
>TRBJ2-1|TRBV29-1|.|13|.
CSASGSSYNEQFF
TGCAGCGCCTCCGGGAGCTCCTACAATGAGCAGTTCTTC
>TRBJ2-3|TRBV5-4|once|15|TRBD1
CASSLAQGVSDTQYF
TGTGCCAGCAGCTTGGCCCAGGGGGTCTCAGATACGCAGTATTTT
>TRBJ1-2|TRBV10-3|.|13|.
CAISGGNSYGYTF
TGTGCCATCAGTGGGGGGAATTCCTATGGCTACACCTTC
>TRBJ2-2|TRBV5-6|.|15|.
CASSLVGFNTGELFF
TGTGCCAGCAGCTTGGTGGGGTTCAACACCGGGGAGCTGTTTTTT
>TRBJ1-2|TRBV7-8|.|15|.
CASSSVGTARYGYTF
TGTGCCAGCAGCTCCGTAGGGACGGCCCGCTATGGCTACACCTTC
>TRBJ2-7|TRBV2|.|19|.
CASSEWEVDTWRDFYEQYF
TGTGCCAGCAGTGAATGGGAAGTGGATACTTGGAGGGACTTCTACGAGCAGTACTTC
>TRBJ2-2|TRBV7-8|.|15|TRBD1
CASSLGQGADGELFF
TGTGCCAGCAGCTTAGGACAGGGGGCAGACGGGGAGCTGTTTTTT
>TRBJ2-1|TRBV11-2|.|17|TRBD2
CASSSWTSGGAGDEQFF
TGTGCCAGCAGCTCGTGGACTAGCGGGGGGGCCGGGGATGAGCAGTTCTTC
>TRBJ1-4|TRBV27|.|16|.
CASSLSSARGYEKLFF
TGTGCCAGCAGTTTATCCTCCGCCCGGGGGTACGAAAAACTGTTTTTT
>TRBJ2-2|TRBV7-3|once|14|.
CASSLRGSTGELFF
TGTGCCAGCAGCTTACGGGGTTCAACCGGGGAGCTGTTTTTT
>TRBJ2-1|TRBV6-6|.|16|TRBD1
CASSYPGGGSYNEQFF
TGTGCCAGCAGTTATCCAGGGGGTGGCTCCTACAATGAGCAGTTCTTC
>TRBJ2-5|TRBV5-4|few|16|.
CASSPGGRGQGETQYF
TGTGCCAGCAGCCCCGGTGGCAGGGGCCAGGGAGAGACCCAGTACTTC
>TRBJ2-1|TRBV19|few|15|TRBD1
CASSTGTLRGNEQFF
TGTGCCAGTAGTACCGGGACCCTCAGGGGGAATGAGCAGTTCTTC
>TRBJ2-5|TRBV7-2|.|14|TRBD1
CASSLSRGQETQYF
TGTGCCAGCAGCTTATCCAGGGGGCAAGAGACCCAGTACTTC
>TRBJ2-7|TRBV5-1|.|14|.
CASSIEDGAYEQYF
TGCGCCAGCAGCATAGAGGACGGAGCCTACGAGCAGTACTTC
>TRBJ1-5|TRBV5-4|.|15|TRBD1
CASSRDRGSNQPQHF
TGTGCCAGCAGTAGGGACAGGGGAAGCAATCAGCCCCAGCATTTT
>TRBJ2-7|TRBV6-5|.|16|.
CASSYSQGGGSTKQYF
TGTGCCAGCAGTTACTCGCAGGGGGGCGGGAGCACCAAGCAGTACTTC
>TRBJ2-5|TRBV5-6|.|13|.
CASSYGQKETQYF
TGTGCCAGCAGCTATGGACAGAAAGAGACCCAGTACTTC
>TRBJ1-2|TRBV7-2|few|12|.
CASSLERAGYTF
TGTGCCAGCAGCTTAGAGAGGGCTGGCTACACCTTC
>TRBJ1-2|TRBV4-1|.|16|.
CASSQVPGDSLWGYTF
TGCGCCAGCAGCCAAGTACCAGGGGACTCCTTGTGGGGCTACACCTTC
>TRBJ2-7|TRBV5-1|few|15|.
CASSSTAGNSYEQYF
TGCGCCAGCAGCTCTACGGCCGGGAACTCCTACGAGCAGTACTTC
>TRBJ2-7|TRBV19|.|15|.
CASSILGGNSYEQYF
TGTGCCAGTAGTATCCTCGGAGGTAACTCCTACGAGCAGTACTTC
>TRBJ2-3|TRBV10-3|.|18|.
CAIRGGSDRKPSTDTQYF
TGTGCCATCAGGGGGGGTTCGGACAGGAAACCAAGCACAGATACGCAGTATTTT
>TRBJ2-7|TRBV10-3|.|16|TRBD2
CAISDRSGGGLYEQYF
TGTGCCATCAGTGATCGTAGCGGGGGGGGACTCTACGAGCAGTACTTC
>TRBJ1-3|TRBV28|.|13|.
CASSSYSGNTIYF
TGTGCCAGCAGTTCATATTCTGGAAACACCATATATTTT
>TRBJ2-5|TRBV10-3|.|15|.
CAISESWDAQETQYF
TGTGCCATCAGTGAGTCCTGGGACGCCCAAGAGACCCAGTACTTC
>TRBJ1-2|TRBV2|few|16|TRBD1
CASSAAQGVFNYGYTF
TGTGCCAGCAGTGCTGCACAGGGGGTTTTCAACTATGGCTACACCTTC
>TRBJ1-5|TRBV7-9|few|15|.
CASSRDGGLNQPQHF
TGTGCCAGCAGCCGGGACGGCGGGTTGAATCAGCCCCAGCATTTT
>TRBJ2-1|TRBV5-1|once|16|TRBD2
CASSLGGLAGGNEQFF
TGCGCCAGCAGCTTGGGGGGACTAGCGGGAGGCAATGAGCAGTTCTTC
>TRBJ2-1|TRBV18|.|11|TRBD1
CASSQGAEQFF
TGTGCCAGCTCACAGGGGGCTGAGCAGTTCTTC
>TRBJ2-7|TRBV7-9|.|12|.
CASSLSSYEQYF
TGTGCCAGCAGCCTTAGCTCCTACGAGCAGTACTTC
>TRBJ1-2|TRBV6-6|.|15|.
CASSLLGEISYGYTF
TGTGCCAGCAGCCTCTTGGGGGAAATCTCCTATGGCTACACCTTC
>TRBJ2-7|TRBV5-5|.|17|TRBD1
CASSNTRDRYWVYEQYF
TGTGCCAGCAGCAACACCCGGGACAGATACTGGGTATACGAGCAGTACTTC
>TRBJ2-7|TRBV25-1|.|13|.
CASSMAGIHEQYF
TGTGCCAGCAGTATGGCAGGGATACACGAGCAGTACTTC
>TRBJ2-3|TRBV25-1|.|16|TRBD2
CASSELNSGGADTQYF
TGTGCCAGCAGTGAATTGAATAGCGGGGGGGCAGATACGCAGTATTTT